This T cell receptor (beta chain) is from a study of T cell responses to AZD1222 COVID-19 vaccine. General study results and limits: Researchers took repertoire samples only after the peak T cell response had come. Variant regions that are unmutated are reportedly the target of nearly half of spike-specific TCRs.

Repertoires were generated with immunoSEQ multiplex PCR, while TCRdb's copy carries only in-frame clones and drops some. The sample shows 95,000 to 150,000 clones, about 88% of them seen only once. This clone came up a few times. Antigen: not known. The CDR3 runs 13 residues. CDR1 KGHSH and CDR2 LQKENI come from the germline V gene. Trimming stripped 3 bases from V and 1 base from J, with 6 bases between. The sequence derives from an adult in good health. The V and J genes are TRBV18 and TRBJ1-1; no firm D call. The sequences come from peripheral blood, collected on day 0 of AZD1222 vaccination. The DNA for the CDR3 is TGTGCCAGCTCACCCTCCGAGAACACTGAAGCTTTCTTT. It encodes CASSPSENTEAFF.